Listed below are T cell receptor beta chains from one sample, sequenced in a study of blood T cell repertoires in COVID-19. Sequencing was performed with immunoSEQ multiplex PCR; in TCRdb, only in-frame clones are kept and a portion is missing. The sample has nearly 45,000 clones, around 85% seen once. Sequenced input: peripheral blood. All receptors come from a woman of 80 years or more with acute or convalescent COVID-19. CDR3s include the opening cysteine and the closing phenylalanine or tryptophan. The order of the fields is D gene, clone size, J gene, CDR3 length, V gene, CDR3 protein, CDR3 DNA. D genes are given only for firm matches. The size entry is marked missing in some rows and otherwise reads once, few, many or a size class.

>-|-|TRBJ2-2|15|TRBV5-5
CASSFVQGMAGELFF
TGTGCCAGCAGCTTCGTGCAGGGGATGGCCGGGGAGCTGTTTTTT
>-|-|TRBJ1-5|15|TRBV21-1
CASSKSRDRVQPQHF
TGTGCCAGCAGCAAGAGCCGGGACAGGGTACAGCCCCAGCATTTT
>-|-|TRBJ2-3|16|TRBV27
CASSPSTSLGTDTQYF
TGTGCCAGCAGTCCCTCCACTAGCCTTGGCACAGATACGCAGTATTTT
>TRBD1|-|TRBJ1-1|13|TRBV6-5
CASRGQANTEAFF
TGTGCCAGCAGGGGACAGGCTAACACTGAAGCTTTCTTT
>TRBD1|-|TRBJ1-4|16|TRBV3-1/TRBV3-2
CASSQRGQGTNEKLFF
TGTGCCAGCAGCCAAAGGGGACAGGGGACTAATGAAAAACTGTTTTTT
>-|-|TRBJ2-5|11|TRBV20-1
CSAGGGETQYF
TGCAGTGCTGGGGGCGGGGAGACCCAGTACTTC
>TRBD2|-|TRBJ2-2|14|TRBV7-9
CASSHARQREELFF
TGTGCCAGCAGCCATGCTAGGCAGCGGGAGGAGCTGTTTTTT
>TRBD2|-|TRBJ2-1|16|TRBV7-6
CASSNPSGRSYNEQFF
TGTGCCAGCAGCAATCCTAGCGGGAGATCCTACAATGAGCAGTTCTTC
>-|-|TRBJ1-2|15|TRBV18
CASSPPPGMDYGYTF
TGTGCCAGCTCACCACCACCCGGGATGGACTATGGCTACACCTTC
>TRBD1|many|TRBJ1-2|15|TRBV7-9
CASSSSGTGNNGYTF
TGTGCCAGCAGCTCCTCCGGGACAGGGAATAATGGCTACACCTTC
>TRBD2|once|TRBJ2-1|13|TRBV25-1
CASAGTTYNEQFF
TGTGCCAGCGCCGGGACTACCTACAATGAGCAGTTCTTC
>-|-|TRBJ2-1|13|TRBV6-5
CASTSDLNNEQFF
TGTGCCAGCACCTCGGACTTAAACAATGAGCAGTTCTTC
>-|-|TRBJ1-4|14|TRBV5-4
CASSLDSRNEKLFF
TGTGCCAGCAGCTTAGACAGTAGAAATGAAAAACTGTTTTTT
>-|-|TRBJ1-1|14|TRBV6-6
CASSYSTIGPEAFF
TGTGCCAGCAGTTACTCTACGATCGGTCCTGAAGCTTTCTTT
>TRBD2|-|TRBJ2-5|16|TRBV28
CASRLPSGRAQETQYF
TGTGCCAGCAGGCTACCTAGCGGGAGGGCCCAAGAGACCCAGTACTTC
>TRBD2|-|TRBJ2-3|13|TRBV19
CASREDGTDTQYF
TGTGCCAGTCGGGAGGATGGCACAGATACGCAGTATTTT
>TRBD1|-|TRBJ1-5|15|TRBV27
CASSFGQGAVQPQHF
TGTGCCAGCAGTTTTGGCCAGGGGGCTGTTCAGCCCCAGCATTTT
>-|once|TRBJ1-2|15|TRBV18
CASSPGTLGGDGYTF
TGTGCCAGCTCACCGGGGACGCTCGGGGGGGATGGCTACACCTTC
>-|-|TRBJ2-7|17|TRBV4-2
CASSQDGGGPSSYEQYF
TGTGCCAGCAGCCAAGATGGGGGGGGGCCGAGCTCCTACGAGCAGTACTTC
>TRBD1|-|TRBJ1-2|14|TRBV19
CASSTGGQPYGYTF
TGTGCCAGTAGCACAGGGGGACAGCCCTATGGCTACACCTTC
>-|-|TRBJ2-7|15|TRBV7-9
CASSPAGGVSYEQYF
TGTGCCAGCAGCCCTGCGGGTGGGGTCTCCTACGAGCAGTACTTC
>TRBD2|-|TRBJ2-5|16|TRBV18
CASSSRDYKSQETQYF
TGTGCCAGCTCCTCCCGGGACTACAAGTCCCAAGAGACCCAGTACTTC
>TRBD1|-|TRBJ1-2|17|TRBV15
CATSPPSTQGAWYGYTF
TGTGCCACCAGCCCCCCGTCTACGCAGGGGGCATGGTATGGCTACACCTTC
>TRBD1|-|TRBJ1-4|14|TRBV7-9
CASSAGQGGEKLFF
TGTGCCAGCAGCGCTGGACAGGGTGGGGAAAAACTGTTTTTT
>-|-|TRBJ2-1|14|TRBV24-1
CATSGWAGHNEQFF
TGTGCCACCAGTGGTTGGGCAGGGCACAATGAGCAGTTCTTC
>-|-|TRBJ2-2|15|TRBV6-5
CASSGEVEASGELFF
TGTGCCAGCAGCGGGGAGGTGGAGGCATCCGGGGAGCTGTTTTTT
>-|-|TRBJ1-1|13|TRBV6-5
CASRRPMNTEAFF
TGTGCCAGCAGGCGGCCTATGAACACTGAAGCTTTCTTT
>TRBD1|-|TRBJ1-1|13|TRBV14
CASSRWTGAEAFF
TGTGCCAGCAGCCGATGGACAGGGGCTGAAGCTTTCTTT
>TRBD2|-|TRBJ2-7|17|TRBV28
CASSSTVGSGTAYEQYF
TGTGCCAGCAGTTCTACAGTGGGCAGCGGGACCGCCTACGAGCAGTACTTC
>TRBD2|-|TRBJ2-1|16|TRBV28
CATQNPAGGGYNEQFF
TGTGCCACCCAGAACCCAGCGGGAGGCGGCTACAATGAGCAGTTCTTC
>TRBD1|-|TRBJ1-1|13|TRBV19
CATSDRLNTEAFF
TGTGCCACCTCGGACAGGTTGAACACTGAAGCTTTCTTT
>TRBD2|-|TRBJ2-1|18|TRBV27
CASSLEGVAGSSYNEQFF
TGTGCCAGCAGTTTAGAGGGAGTAGCGGGGAGCTCCTACAATGAGCAGTTCTTC
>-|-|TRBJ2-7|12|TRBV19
CASSNSVGEQYF
TGTGCCAGTAGTAACTCGGTTGGTGAGCAGTACTTC
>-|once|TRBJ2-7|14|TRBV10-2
CASSGGPGNYEQYF
TGCGCCAGCAGTGGGGGGCCGGGGAATTACGAGCAGTACTTC
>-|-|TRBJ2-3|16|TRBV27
CASSPSAGWATDTQYF
TGTGCCAGCAGTCCATCGGCAGGGTGGGCCACAGATACGCAGTATTTT
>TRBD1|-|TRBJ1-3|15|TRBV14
CASSQMTGRGNTIYF
TGTGCCAGCAGCCAGATGACAGGGCGAGGAAACACCATATATTTT
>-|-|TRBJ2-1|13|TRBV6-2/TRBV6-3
CASTPLASNEQFF
TGTGCCAGCACCCCGCTAGCATCCAATGAGCAGTTCTTC
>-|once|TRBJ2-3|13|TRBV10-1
CASSESEFDTQYF
TGCGCCAGCAGTGAGTCTGAGTTCGATACGCAGTATTTT
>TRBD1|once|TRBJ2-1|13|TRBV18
CASSTGGTGSEFF
TGTGCCAGCTCAACTGGGGGGACAGGTTCAGAGTTCTTC
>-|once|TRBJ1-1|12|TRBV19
CASSTLRLEAFF
TGTGCCAGTAGTACCCTCCGTCTGGAAGCTTTCTTT
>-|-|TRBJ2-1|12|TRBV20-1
CSASRTPDEQFF
TGCAGTGCTAGTCGAACTCCCGATGAGCAGTTCTTC
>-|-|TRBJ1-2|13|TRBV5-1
CASAPSVDYGYTF
TGCGCCAGCGCCCCTTCGGTGGACTATGGCTACACCTTC
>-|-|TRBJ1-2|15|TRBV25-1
CASSEPGQGIYGYTF
TGTGCCAGCAGTGAACCCGGACAAGGGATCTATGGCTACACCTTC
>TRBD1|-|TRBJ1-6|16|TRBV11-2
CASSSQPGQSNSPLHF
TGTGCCAGCAGCTCGCAGCCGGGACAGTCGAATTCACCCCTCCACTTT
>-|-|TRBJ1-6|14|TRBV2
CASSEQGYNSPLHF
TGTGCCAGCAGTGAACAGGGCTATAATTCACCCCTCCACTTT
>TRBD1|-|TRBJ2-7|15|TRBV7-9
CASSLEGQGVYEQYF
TGTGCCAGCAGCTTAGAGGGACAGGGGGTCTACGAGCAGTACTTC
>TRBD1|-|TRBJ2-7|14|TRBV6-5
CASRTGGSSYEQYF
TGTGCCAGTAGGACAGGGGGGAGCTCCTACGAGCAGTACTTC
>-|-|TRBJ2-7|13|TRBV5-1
CASSPEGSYEQYF
TGCGCCAGCAGCCCGGAGGGCAGCTACGAGCAGTATTTC
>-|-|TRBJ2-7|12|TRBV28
CASGRLVYEQYF
TGTGCCAGCGGGAGACTGGTATACGAGCAGTACTTC
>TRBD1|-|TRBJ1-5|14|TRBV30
CAWRGQGAGQPQHF
TGTGCCTGGCGGGGACAGGGGGCAGGTCAGCCCCAGCATTTT
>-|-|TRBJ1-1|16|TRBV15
CATSRAPHLSNTEAFF
TGTGCCACCAGCAGAGCCCCCCATTTGTCGAACACTGAAGCTTTCTTT
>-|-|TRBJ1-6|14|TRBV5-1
CASSNSGNNSPLHF
TGCGCCAGCAGCAACAGCGGGAATAATTCACCCCTCCACTTT
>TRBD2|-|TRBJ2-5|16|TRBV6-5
CASSYSWTGGGETQYF
TGTGCCAGCAGTTACTCGTGGACGGGAGGTGGGGAGACCCAGTACTTC
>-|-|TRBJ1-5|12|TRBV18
CASSPQGQPQHF
TGTGCCAGCTCACCCCAGGGTCAGCCCCAGCATTTT
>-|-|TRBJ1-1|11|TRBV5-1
CASSLDSEAFF
TGCGCCAGCAGCTTGGACAGTGAAGCTTTCTTT
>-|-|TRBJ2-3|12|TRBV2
CASSEHSDTQYF
TGTGCCAGCAGTGAGCACAGCGATACGCAGTATTTT
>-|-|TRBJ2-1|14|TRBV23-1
CASSPRSGVNEQFF
TGCGCCAGCAGTCCCAGATCGGGGGTCAATGAGCAGTTCTTC
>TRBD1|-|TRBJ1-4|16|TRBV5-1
CASSARLGTGGEKLFF
TGCGCCAGCAGCGCCAGGTTGGGGACAGGGGGAGAAAAACTGTTTTTT
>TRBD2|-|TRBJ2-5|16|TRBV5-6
CASSSVPSGIQETQYF
TGTGCCAGCAGTTCAGTGCCTAGCGGGATCCAAGAGACCCAGTACTTC
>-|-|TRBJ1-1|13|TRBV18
CASSPPGGTEAFF
TGTGCCAGCTCACCACCCGGAGGGACTGAAGCTTTCTTT